This T cell receptor (beta chain) was obtained from a study of T-cell memory formation after mild COVID-19 (dated by TCRdb to the early 2020s). The study in broad terms: TCR sequence clusters from the two donors were largely donor specific. The cohort comprised two young, previously healthy adult volunteers, one female and one male. In a couple of donors, T-cell clones that expanded and contracted after mild COVID-19 were followed by sequencing TCRalpha and TCRbeta repertoires longitudinally. The study at large found these results: Only a couple of mild cases were covered in the study, and larger cohorts including severe cases with pre-infection samples were considered necessary. Some responding clones were detected in pre-infection memory, which suggested that pre-existing cross-reactive memory T cells had joined the SARS-CoV-2 response. Clones that contracted from day 15 to 85 showed balanced CD4/CD8 phenotypes, whereas a second wave of clones that expanded from day 15 to 37 leaned towards CD4+. Whether the second-wave clones peaking on day 37 were SARS-CoV-2 specific was not confirmed. Contracting CD4+ clones were found mainly in CM and EM memory subsets, while CD8+ clones were enriched in EMRA.

Ficoll-Paque density gradient centrifugation was the method used to isolate PBMCs. This clonotype has just a few counts. Its antigen has not been determined. The sample holds no much larger clone one base away, and base qualities are not on file. The data were produced on an Illumina NovaSeq 6000. cDNA libraries for TCRalpha and TCRbeta were prepared by 5'RACE using constant-segment primers, with sample barcodes and unique molecular identifiers added. RNA was extracted from every sample with Trizol reagent. Amplification of the libraries took two PCR steps, and the second step added a second sample barcode plus Illumina TruSeq adapters. Libraries were sequenced on an Illumina NovaSeq with 2 x 150 bp paired-end reads. The source study handled its data this way. With migec v1.2.7, reads were demultiplexed and then collapsed into UMI-guided consensus sequences. Using mixcr v2.1.11, the UMI consensuses were aligned to TRA and TRB V and J templates and assembled into clonotypes. A clonotype was counted as expanded or contracted only when both edgeR and NoisET called the clonotype significant, with the noise models trained on biological replicates. edgeR calls used a false discovery rate-adjusted p below 0.01 and a log2 fold-change threshold of 1. PCA with hierarchical clustering of max-normalized trajectories of the 1000 most abundant clonotypes was used as exploratory dynamics analysis. Separately sequenced CD4+ and CD8+ repertoires were used to assign the CD4 or CD8 phenotype of responding clones. TCRdb took the public reads, trimmed them with fastp at Q25, ran MiXCR for clone calling and kept in-frame beta chains. When rows share a CDR3 protein, they turn into one entry using the most common DNA and genes. The V and J calls come from TCRdb's annotation, not from the publication. The sample table shows about 560,000 distinct CDR3 sequences, and roughly 22% are seen once. The ten largest clones add up to about 8.4% of the sample.

In the germline V gene (reference sequence), CDR1 corresponds to DFQATT and CDR2 to SNEGSKA. The cysteine opens and the phenylalanine closes a CDR3 of 16 amino acids. Solely the CDR3 DNA is kept, with 48 bases framed from the first base. V is cut by 2 bases and J by 2 bases, and the space between the germline ends is 16 bases. The TCR originated in an adult woman who had mild COVID-19 (a few samples of this study predate the infection). The sample titles of this study are shuffled in the database, so cell type and time point are left out; the donor was told from shared clones. The sample consisted of PBMCs or a T cell subset sorted from them (not recorded which). The sequence links TRBV20-1 to TRBJ1-5; TRBD1 could be the D gene, as 5 bases match. CDR3 sequence: CSARPDGTYGNQPQHF. The nucleotide sequence is given as TGCAGTGCTAGACCAGACGGGACGTACGGCAATCAGCCCCAGCATTTT.